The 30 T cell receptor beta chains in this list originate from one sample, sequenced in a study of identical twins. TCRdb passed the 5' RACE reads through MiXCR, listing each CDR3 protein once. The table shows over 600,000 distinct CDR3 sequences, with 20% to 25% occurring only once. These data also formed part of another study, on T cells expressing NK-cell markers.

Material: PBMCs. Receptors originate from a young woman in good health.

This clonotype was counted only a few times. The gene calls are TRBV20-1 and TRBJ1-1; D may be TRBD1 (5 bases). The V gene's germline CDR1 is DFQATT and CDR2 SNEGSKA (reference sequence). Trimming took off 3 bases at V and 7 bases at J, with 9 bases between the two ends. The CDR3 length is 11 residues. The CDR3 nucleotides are TGCAGTGCTAGCGCGGGGCGTGAAGCTTTCTTT. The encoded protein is CSASAGREAFF.

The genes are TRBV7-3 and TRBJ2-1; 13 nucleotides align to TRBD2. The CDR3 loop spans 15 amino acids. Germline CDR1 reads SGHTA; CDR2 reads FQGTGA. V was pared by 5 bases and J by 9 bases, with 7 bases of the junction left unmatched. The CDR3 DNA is TGTGCCAGCAGCGCCACTAGCGGGGGGGCGAGTGAGCAGTTCTTC. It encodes CASSATSGGASEQFF.

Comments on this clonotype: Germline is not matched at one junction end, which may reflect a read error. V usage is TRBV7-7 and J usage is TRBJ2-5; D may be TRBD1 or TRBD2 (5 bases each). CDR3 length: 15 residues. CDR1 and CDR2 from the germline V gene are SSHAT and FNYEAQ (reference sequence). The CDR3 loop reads CASSLAGTDQETQYF. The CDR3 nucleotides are TGTGCCAGCAGCCTAGCCGGGACGGACCAAGAGACCCAGTACTTC.

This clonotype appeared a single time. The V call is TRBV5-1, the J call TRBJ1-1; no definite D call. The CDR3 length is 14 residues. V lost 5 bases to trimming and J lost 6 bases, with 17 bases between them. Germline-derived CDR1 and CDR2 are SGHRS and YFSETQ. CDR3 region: CASREGGRRPEAFF. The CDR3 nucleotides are TGCGCCAGCAGAGAGGGAGGAAGGAGACCTGAAGCTTTCTTT.

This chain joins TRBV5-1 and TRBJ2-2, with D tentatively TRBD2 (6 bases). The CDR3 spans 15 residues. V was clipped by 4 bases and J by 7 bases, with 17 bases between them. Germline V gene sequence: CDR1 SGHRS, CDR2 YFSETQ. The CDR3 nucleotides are TGCGCCAGCAGCCCGAGGGCTAGCGACGGCGGGGAGCTGTTTTTT. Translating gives CASSPRASDGGELFF.

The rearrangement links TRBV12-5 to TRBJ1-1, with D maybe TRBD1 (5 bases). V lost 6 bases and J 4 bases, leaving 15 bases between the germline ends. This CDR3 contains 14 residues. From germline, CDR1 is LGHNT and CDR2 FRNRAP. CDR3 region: CASGPGGLSTEAFF. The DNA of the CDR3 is TGTGCTAGTGGCCCTGGGGGTCTTAGCACTGAAGCTTTCTTT.

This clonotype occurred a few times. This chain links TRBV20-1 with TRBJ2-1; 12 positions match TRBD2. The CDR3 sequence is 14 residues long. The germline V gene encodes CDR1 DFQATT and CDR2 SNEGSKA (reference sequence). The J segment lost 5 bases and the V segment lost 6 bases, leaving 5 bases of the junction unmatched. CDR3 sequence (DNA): TGCAGTGCCGCTAGCGGGGGGGCCCACAATGAGCAGTTCTTC. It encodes CSAASGGAHNEQFF.

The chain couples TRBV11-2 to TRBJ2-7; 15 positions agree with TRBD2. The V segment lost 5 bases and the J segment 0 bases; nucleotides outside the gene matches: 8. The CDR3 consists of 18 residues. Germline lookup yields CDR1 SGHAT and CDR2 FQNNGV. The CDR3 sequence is CASSPGTSGGTSSYEQYF. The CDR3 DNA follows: TGTGCCAGCAGCCCAGGGACTAGCGGGGGGACAAGCTCCTACGAGCAGTACTTC.

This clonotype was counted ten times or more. The CDR3 sequence is CASSVVIVGRDTEAFF. The DNA of the CDR3 is TGTGCCAGCAGCGTAGTTATCGTTGGTAGGGACACTGAAGCTTTCTTT. The chain has TRBV9 and TRBJ1-1; no firm D call. Germline CDR1 SGDLS, CDR2 YYNGEE. V was pared by 0 bases and J by 3 bases, with 15 bases between. This CDR3 comprises 16 residues.

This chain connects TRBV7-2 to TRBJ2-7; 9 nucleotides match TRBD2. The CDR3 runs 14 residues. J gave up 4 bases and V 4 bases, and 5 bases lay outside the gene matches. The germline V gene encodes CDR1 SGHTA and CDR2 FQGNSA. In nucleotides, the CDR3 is TGTGCCAGCAGCTCGACTAGCGGAGTGTACGAGCAGTACTTC. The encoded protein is CASSSTSGVYEQYF.

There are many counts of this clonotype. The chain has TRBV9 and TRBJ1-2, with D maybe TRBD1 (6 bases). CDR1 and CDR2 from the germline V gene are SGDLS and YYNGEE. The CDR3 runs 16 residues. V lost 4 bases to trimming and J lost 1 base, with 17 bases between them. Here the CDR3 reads CASSRRDTFFNYGYTF. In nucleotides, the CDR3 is TGTGCCAGCAGCCGCCGGGACACCTTCTTTAACTATGGCTACACCTTC.

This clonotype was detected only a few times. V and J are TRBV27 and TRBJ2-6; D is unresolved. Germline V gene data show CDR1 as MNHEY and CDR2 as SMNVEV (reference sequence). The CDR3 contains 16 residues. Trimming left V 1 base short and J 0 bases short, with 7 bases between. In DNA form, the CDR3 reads TGTGCCAGCAGTTTATTTACGGGCTCTGGGGCCAACGTCCTGACTTTC. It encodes CASSLFTGSGANVLTF.

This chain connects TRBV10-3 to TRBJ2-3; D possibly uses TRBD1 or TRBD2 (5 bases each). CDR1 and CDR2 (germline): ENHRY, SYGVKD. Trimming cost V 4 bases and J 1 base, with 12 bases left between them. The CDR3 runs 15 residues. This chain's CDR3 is CAISAPGPRTDTQYF. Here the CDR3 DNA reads TGTGCCATCAGTGCCCCGGGACCTCGCACAGATACGCAGTATTTT.

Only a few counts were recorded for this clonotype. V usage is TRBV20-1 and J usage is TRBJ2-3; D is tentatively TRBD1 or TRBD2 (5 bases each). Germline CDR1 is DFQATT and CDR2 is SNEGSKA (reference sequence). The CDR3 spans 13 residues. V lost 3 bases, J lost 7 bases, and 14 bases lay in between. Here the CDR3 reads CSASLSGTYTQYF. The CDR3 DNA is TGCAGTGCTAGCCTCTCGGGGACCTATACGCAGTATTTT.

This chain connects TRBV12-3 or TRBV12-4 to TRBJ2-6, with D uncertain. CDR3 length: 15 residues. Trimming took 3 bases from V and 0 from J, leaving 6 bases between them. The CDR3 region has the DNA TGTGCCAGCAGTTTCTGGACCTCTGGGGCCAACGTCCTGACTTTC. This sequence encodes CASSFWTSGANVLTF.

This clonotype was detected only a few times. The CDR3 reads CASSDDRGSEKLFF. The CDR3 DNA sequence: TGTGCCAGCAGCGATGACAGGGGTAGTGAAAAACTGTTTTTT. The rearrangement uses TRBV13 and TRBJ1-4; 8 bases agree with TRBD1. The J segment lost 7 bases and the V segment lost 5 bases, leaving 6 bases of the junction unmatched. This CDR3 comprises 14 residues. Germline loops: CDR1 PRHDT, CDR2 FYEKMQ (reference sequence). The full variable domain, in which reference TRBV13 and TRBJ1-4 provide the parts outside the CDR3, is AAGVIQSPRHLIKEKRETATLKCYPIPRHDTVYWYQQGPGQDPQFLISFYEKMQSDKGSIPDRFSAQQFSDYHSELNMSSLELGDSALYFCASSDDRGSEKLFFGSGTQLSVL.

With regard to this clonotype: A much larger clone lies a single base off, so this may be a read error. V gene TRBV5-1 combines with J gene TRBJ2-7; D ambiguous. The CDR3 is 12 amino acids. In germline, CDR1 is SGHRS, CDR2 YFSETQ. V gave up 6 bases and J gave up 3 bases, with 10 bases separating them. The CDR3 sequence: CASNKELYEQYF. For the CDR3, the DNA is TGCGCCAGCAACAAAGAGCTCTACGAGCAGTACTTC.

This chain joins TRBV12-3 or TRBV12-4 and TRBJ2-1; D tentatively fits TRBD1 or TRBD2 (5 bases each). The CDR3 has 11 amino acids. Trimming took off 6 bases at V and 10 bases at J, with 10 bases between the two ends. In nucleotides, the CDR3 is TGTGCCAGCAGCAGGGACCCCGAGCAGTTCTTC. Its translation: CASSRDPEQFF.

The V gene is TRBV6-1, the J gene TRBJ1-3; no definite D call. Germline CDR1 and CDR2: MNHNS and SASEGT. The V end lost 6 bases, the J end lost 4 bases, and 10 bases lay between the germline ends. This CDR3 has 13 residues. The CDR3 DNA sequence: TGTGCCAGCAGCGACGGCGGGGGAAACACCATATATTTT. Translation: CASSDGGGNTIYF.

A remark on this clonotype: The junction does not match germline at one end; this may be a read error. CDR3 sequence (DNA): TGTGCTAGCAGCTTATCAAAGAATTCAGAAGCTTTCTTT. It specifies CASSLSKNSEAFF. The V call is TRBV7-7, the J call TRBJ1-1; no firm D call. This CDR3 is built from 13 residues. Germline CDR1 is SSHAT and CDR2 is FNYEAQ (reference sequence).

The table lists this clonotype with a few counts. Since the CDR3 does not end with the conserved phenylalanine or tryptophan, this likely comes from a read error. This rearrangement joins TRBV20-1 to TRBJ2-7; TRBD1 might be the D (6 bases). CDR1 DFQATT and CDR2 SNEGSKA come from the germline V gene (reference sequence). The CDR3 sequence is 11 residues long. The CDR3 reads CRATGNYEQYL. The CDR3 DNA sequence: TGCAGGGCGACAGGAAACTACGAGCAGTACCTC.

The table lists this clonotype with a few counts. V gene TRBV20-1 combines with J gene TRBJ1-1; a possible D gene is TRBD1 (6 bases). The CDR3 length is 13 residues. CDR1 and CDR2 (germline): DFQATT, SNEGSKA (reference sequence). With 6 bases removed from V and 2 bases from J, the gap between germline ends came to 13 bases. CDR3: CSANRDLNTEAFF. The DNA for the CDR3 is TGCAGTGCCAACAGGGACCTCAACACTGAAGCTTTCTTT.

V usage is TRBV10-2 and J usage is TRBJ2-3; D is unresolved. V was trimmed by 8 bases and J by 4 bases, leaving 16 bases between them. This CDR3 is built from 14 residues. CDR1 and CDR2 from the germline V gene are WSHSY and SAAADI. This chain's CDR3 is CASHRASAADTQYF. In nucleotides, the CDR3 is TGCGCCAGCCACCGGGCCTCGGCCGCAGATACGCAGTATTTT.

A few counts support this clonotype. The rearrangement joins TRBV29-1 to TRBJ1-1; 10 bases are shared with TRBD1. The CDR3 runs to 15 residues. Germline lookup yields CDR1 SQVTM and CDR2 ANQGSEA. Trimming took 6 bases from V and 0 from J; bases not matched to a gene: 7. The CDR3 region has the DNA TGCAGCGTGCTAGACAGGGGGCAAATGAACACTGAAGCTTTCTTT. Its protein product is CSVLDRGQMNTEAFF.

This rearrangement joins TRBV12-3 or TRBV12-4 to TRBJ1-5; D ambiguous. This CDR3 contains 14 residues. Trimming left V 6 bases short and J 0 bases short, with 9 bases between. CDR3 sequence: CASSPLNSNQPQHF. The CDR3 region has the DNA TGTGCCAGCAGCCCCCTTAATAGCAATCAGCCCCAGCATTTT.

The CDR3 spells CASSRRGVGGSSYNEQFF. The CDR3 DNA is TGTGCCAGCAGCAGGAGGGGGGTGGGCGGGAGCTCCTACAATGAGCAGTTCTTC. This chain connects TRBV5-6 to TRBJ2-1; TRBD2 might be the D (7 bases). The CDR3 is made up of 18 amino acids. The V end was cut by 4 bases, the J end by 0 bases, with 20 bases between. In germline, CDR1 is SGHDT, CDR2 YYEEEE. Combining the CDR3 with reference TRBV5-6 and TRBJ2-1 gives the whole variable domain DAGVTQSPTHLIKTRGQQVTLRCSPKSGHDTVSWYQQALGQGPQFIFQYYEEEERQRGNFPDRFSGHQFPNYSSELNVNALLLGDSALYLCASSRRGVGGSSYNEQFFGPGTRLTVL.

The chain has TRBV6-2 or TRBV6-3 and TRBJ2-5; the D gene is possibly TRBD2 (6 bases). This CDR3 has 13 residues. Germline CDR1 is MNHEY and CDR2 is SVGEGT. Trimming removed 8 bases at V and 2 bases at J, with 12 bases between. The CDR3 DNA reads TGTGCCAGCCGGGCTAGCGATCAAGAGACCCAGTACTTC. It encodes CASRASDQETQYF.

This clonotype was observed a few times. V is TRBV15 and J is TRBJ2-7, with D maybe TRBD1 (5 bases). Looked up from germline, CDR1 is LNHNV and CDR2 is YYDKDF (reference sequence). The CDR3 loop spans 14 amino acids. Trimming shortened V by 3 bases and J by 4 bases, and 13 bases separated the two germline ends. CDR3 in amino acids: CATSREWGLYEQYF. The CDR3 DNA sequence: TGTGCCACCAGCAGGGAATGGGGCCTGTACGAGCAGTACTTC.

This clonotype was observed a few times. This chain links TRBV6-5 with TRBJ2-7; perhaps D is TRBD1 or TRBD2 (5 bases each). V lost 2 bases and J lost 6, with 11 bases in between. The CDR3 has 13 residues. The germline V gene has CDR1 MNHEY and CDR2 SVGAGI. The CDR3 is CASSYGTVAEQYF. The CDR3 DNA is TGTGCCAGCAGTTACGGGACGGTAGCCGAGCAGTACTTC.

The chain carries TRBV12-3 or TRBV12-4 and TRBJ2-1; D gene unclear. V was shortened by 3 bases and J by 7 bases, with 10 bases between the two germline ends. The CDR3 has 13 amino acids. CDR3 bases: TGTGCCAGCAGTTTCGGTAACGTAAATGAGCAGTTCTTC. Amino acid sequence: CASSFGNVNEQFF.